The 5 T cell receptor beta chains presented below share a single source sample, sequenced in a study of blood T cell repertoires in COVID-19. Profiled with immunoSEQ multiplex PCR; TCRdb holds only in-frame clones, not every one. The repertoire consists of under 250,000 clones, with roughly nine tenths occurring once and the leading ten covering around 6.9%. Sequencing was performed on peripheral blood. These receptors all come from a man in his 60s who had recovered from COVID-19.

The chain recombines TRBV12-3 or TRBV12-4 with TRBJ1-1; no definite D call. Trimming stripped 3 bases from V and 5 bases from J, with 7 bases between. The CDR3 is 12 amino acids. CDR3 nucleotide sequence: TGTGCCAGCAGTTTTGGAGGGACTGAAGCTTTCTTT. Encoded protein: CASSFGGTEAFF.

V gene TRBV7-3 combines with J gene TRBJ2-1; 9 bases agree with TRBD1. J lost 7 bases, V lost 4 bases, and 8 bases had no gene match. The CDR3 contains 15 residues. The germline V gene encodes CDR1 SGHTA and CDR2 FQGTGA. CDR3 sequence reads: CASSSGQGPFNEQFF. In nucleotides, the CDR3 is TGTGCCAGCAGCTCGGGACAGGGCCCCTTTAATGAGCAGTTCTTC.

This clone was counted a few times. The rearrangement uses TRBV19 and TRBJ2-7; the match to TRBD2 covers 16 bases. CDR1 is LNHDA, CDR2 SQIVND, per germline (reference sequence). The CDR3 runs 18 residues. The J segment lost 2 bases and the V segment lost 4 bases, leaving 8 bases of the junction unmatched. Written as DNA, the CDR3 is TGTGCCAGTAGTACCTTCCCGGGACTAGCGGGAGGGCCCTACGAGCAGTACTTC. Translated: CASSTFPGLAGGPYEQYF.

V and J are TRBV3-1 (or the pseudogene TRBV3-2) and TRBJ2-3; 12 nucleotides align to TRBD2. The trim removed 7 bases at V and 5 bases at J, leaving 7 bases unmatched. Germline lookup yields CDR1 LGHDT and CDR2 YNNKEL (reference sequence). The length of the CDR3 is 15 residues. CDR3: CASTLAGGPGDTQYF. For the CDR3, the DNA is TGTGCCAGCACCCTAGCGGGAGGGCCTGGAGATACGCAGTATTTT.

The genes are TRBV6-2 or TRBV6-3 and TRBJ2-7, with 11 bases aligning to TRBD2. Germline V CDR1 and CDR2: MNHEY, SVGEGT. The CDR3 spans 15 residues. With V trimmed by 6 bases and J by 0 bases, 4 bases remained unmatched. The CDR3 here is CASSFGLAGSYEQYF. DNA of the CDR3: TGTGCCAGCAGCTTCGGACTAGCGGGCTCCTACGAGCAGTACTTC.